This T cell receptor (beta chain) was sequenced during a study of shared clonotypes between healthy human individuals. The length of the CDR3 is 14 residues. Germline CDR1 LNHDA, CDR2 SQIVND (reference sequence). Trimming took off 9 bases at V and 4 bases at J, with 13 bases between the two ends. Method: immunoSEQ multiplex PCR; TCRdb's copy keeps in-frame clones and lacks some. Here the sample spans fewer than 800,000 clones, roughly nine tenths being singletons. Cells designated naive CD8 were CD45RO-negative and were positively selected for CCR7, with terminally differentiated effector memory CD45RA+ cells excluded.

The sequencing input was naive CD8+ T cells sorted from blood. V is TRBV19 and J is TRBJ2-6; D gene uncertain. The receptor comes from a young man in good health. The CDR3 region is CASSPSTGANVLTF. As DNA, the CDR3 is TGTGCCAGCAGCCCCTCGACAGGGGCCAACGTCCTGACTTTC.